A single sample gave rise to the 30 T cell receptor beta chains below, sequenced in a study of control samples from healthy donors and cancer patients. The data were produced by immunoSEQ multiplex PCR, yet TCRdb's version contains in-frame clones alone and is incomplete. The sample holds roughly 180,000 clones; around 93% are singletons and the top ten take 4.1%. The sequenced sample consisted of blood. These receptors all stem from a woman between 55 and 75 years old in good health.

This rearrangement joins TRBV7-9 to TRBJ1-1; 9 positions match TRBD1. V lost 5 bases, J lost 7 bases, and 5 bases stayed unmatched. The CDR3 spans 13 residues. CDR1 and CDR2 (germline): SEHNR, FQNEAQ (reference sequence). The CDR3 reads CASSAGTGLEAFF. The CDR3, as DNA: TGTGCCAGCAGCGCCGGGACAGGGCTTGAAGCTTTCTTT.

The V and J genes are TRBV7-2 and TRBJ2-7; D possibly uses TRBD1 or TRBD2 (5 bases each). The CDR3 length is 17 residues. Germline V gene data show CDR1 as SGHTA and CDR2 as FQGNSA. Deletions cut 4 bases from V and 2 bases from J, with 21 bases between. This chain's CDR3 is CASSSQAPGRGAYEQYF. The CDR3 region has the DNA TGTGCCAGCAGCTCTCAAGCACCGGGACGGGGAGCCTACGAGCAGTACTTC.

V and J are TRBV6-5 and TRBJ1-1; 8 bases are shared with TRBD1. The CDR3 contains 16 residues. With V trimmed by 0 bases and J by 3 bases, 6 bases remained unmatched. From germline, CDR1 is MNHEY and CDR2 SVGAGI. The CDR3 nucleotides are TGTGCCAGCAGTTACTCGACAGGGGTCGGGGACACTGAAGCTTTCTTT. Protein sequence: CASSYSTGVGDTEAFF.

J is TRBJ1-4 and V is TRBV5-4; D unclear. Trimming removed 3 bases at V and 3 bases at J, with 9 bases between. The CDR3 sequence is 14 residues long. Germline loops: CDR1 SGHNT, CDR2 YYREEE (reference sequence). Here the CDR3 DNA reads TGTGCCAGCAGCTCGAAAAAGGCTAATGAAAAACTGTTTTTT. Encoded protein: CASSSKKANEKLFF.

J is TRBJ2-7 and V is TRBV5-1; D gene ambiguous. Trimming took off 0 bases at V and 5 bases at J, with 6 bases between the two ends. Germline CDR1 is SGHRS and CDR2 is YFSETQ. CDR3 length equals 12 residues. The CDR3 spells CASSLGRHEQYF. The CDR3 DNA follows: TGCGCCAGCAGCTTGGGACGGCACGAGCAGTACTTC.

This chain links TRBV19 with TRBJ2-7, with no clear D. The CDR3 sequence is 14 residues long. Germline V gene lookup returns CDR1 LNHDA and CDR2 SQIVND (reference sequence). V was pared by 1 base and J by 1 base, with 8 bases between. In nucleotides, the CDR3 is TGTGCCAGTAGTATAGTCGGCAGATCCTACGAGCAGTACTTC. Translated, it gives CASSIVGRSYEQYF.

The rearrangement joins TRBV4-2 to TRBJ1-2, with a weak D call TRBD1 (5 bases). Germline assignment: CDR1 LGHNA and CDR2 YNFKEQ. The V and J ends lost 1 base and 6 bases respectively, with 9 bases between them. This CDR3 has 13 residues. This CDR3 is CASSQGRADGYTF. The CDR3 DNA reads TGTGCCAGCAGCCAAGGCAGGGCCGATGGCTACACCTTC.

This chain joins TRBV7-9 and TRBJ1-2; tentative D call: TRBD1 (6 bases). Germline V CDR1 and CDR2: SEHNR, FQNEAQ (reference sequence). The V end lost 2 bases, the J end lost 2 bases, and 9 bases lay between the germline ends. This CDR3 spans 14 amino acids. CDR3 coding DNA: TGTGCCAGCAGCTTACCCGACAGGAACTATGGCTACACCTTC. Residues: CASSLPDRNYGYTF.

The chain couples TRBV7-9 to TRBJ1-2, with D tentatively TRBD1 (5 bases). CDR1 and CDR2 from the germline V gene are SEHNR and FQNEAQ (reference sequence). This CDR3 has 14 amino acids. The ends were cut back, 5 bases at V and 4 bases at J, with 14 bases in the middle. DNA of the CDR3: TGTGCCAGCAGCCCTGACGGGGGGACCTATGGCTACACCTTC. This sequence encodes CASSPDGGTYGYTF. Using reference TRBV7-9 and TRBJ1-2 for the parts outside the CDR3, the full variable domain is DTGVSQNPRHKITKRGQNVTFRCDPISEHNRLYWYRQTLGQGPEFLTYFQNEAQLEKSRLLSDRFSAERPKGSFSTLEIQRTEQGDSAMYLCASSPDGGTYGYTFGSGTRLTVV.

This sequence joins TRBV15 and TRBJ1-5; 9 nucleotides agree with TRBD1. Unmatched junction bases numbered 9, after V lost 3 bases and J lost 9 bases. This CDR3 has 15 amino acids. Per the germline V gene, CDR1 is LNHNV and CDR2 is YYDKDF (reference sequence). The CDR3 DNA reads as TGTGCCACCAGCAGGGAAGGACAGGGGTATCTGCCCCAGCATTTT. It specifies CATSREGQGYLPQHF.

The chain uses TRBV5-8 and TRBJ1-2, with 10 bases identical to TRBD1. The CDR3 has 14 amino acids. The J segment lost 5 bases and the V segment lost 3 bases, leaving 4 bases of the junction unmatched. The germline CDR1 and CDR2 sequences are SGHTS and YDEGEE. CDR3 nucleotide sequence: TGTGCCAGCAGCTCCCGGGACAGGGGTTATGGCTACACCTTC. Translating gives CASSSRDRGYGYTF.

V gene TRBV2 combines with J gene TRBJ2-1, with 7 bases that match TRBD1. The CDR3 sequence is 13 residues long. J lost 0 bases, V lost 11 bases, and 4 bases had no gene match. Per the germline V gene, CDR1 is SNHLY and CDR2 is FYNNEI. This CDR3 is CAGWDSSYNEQFF. For the CDR3, the DNA is TGTGCCGGCTGGGACAGCTCCTACAATGAGCAGTTCTTC.

The chain uses TRBV4-3 and TRBJ1-2, with D uncertain. The CDR3 has 14 residues. CDR1 and CDR2 (germline): LGHNA, YSLEER. V was clipped by 0 bases and J by 8 bases, with 13 bases between them. The DNA for the CDR3 is TGCGCCAGCAGCCAAGATCGGGCCAGCGACGGCTACACCTTC. It codes for CASSQDRASDGYTF.

This clone appeared a single time. The chain uses TRBV11-2 and TRBJ1-6; D is perhaps TRBD1 (5 bases). CDR1 and CDR2 (germline): SGHAT, FQNNGV. The CDR3 contains 17 residues. Trimming shortened V by 5 bases and J by 6 bases, and 20 bases separated the two germline ends. CDR3 bases: TGTGCCAGCAGCCCCCTTGGTGGGGACTGGTTTAATTCACCCCTCCACTTT. Amino acid sequence: CASSPLGGDWFNSPLHF.

This sequence joins TRBV10-3 and TRBJ1-2; 8 bases fit TRBD1. CDR1 and CDR2 from the germline V gene are ENHRY and SYGVKD. This CDR3 has 13 amino acids. V lost 9 bases, J lost 7 bases, and 10 bases stayed unmatched. CDR3 bases: TGTGCCATAGGACAGGGAGGAGTGGGTGGCTACACCTTC. Translating gives CAIGQGGVGGYTF.

On this clone: The sample contains more than one DNA sequence encoding this CDR3. The CDR3 reads CSVERDGYTF. The CDR3, as DNA: TGCAGCGTTGAACGAGATGGCTACACCTTC. The chain joins TRBV29-1 to TRBJ1-2; D ambiguous. The CDR3 has 10 residues. V was cut by 2 bases and J by 6 bases, with 4 bases left in between. Germline assignment: CDR1 SQVTM and CDR2 ANQGSEA.

This chain connects TRBV4-2 to TRBJ2-1, with D possibly TRBD2 on 6 matching bases. CDR1 is LGHNA and CDR2 is YNFKEQ in the germline V gene. Trimming pared 4 bases from V and 0 bases from J, leaving 22 bases between. The CDR3 sequence is 19 residues long. The CDR3 protein is CASSRGVGGTLSSYNEQFF. CDR3 nucleotide sequence: TGTGCCAGCAGCCGTGGGGTGGGGGGTACCCTAAGCTCCTACAATGAGCAGTTCTTC.

The chain has TRBV27 and TRBJ1-6; TRBD1 matches at 7 bases. Germline lookup yields CDR1 MNHEY and CDR2 SMNVEV (reference sequence). CDR3 length: 16 residues. The V and J ends lost 9 bases and 7 bases, in that order; junction bases with no gene match: 15. The CDR3 loop is CASRDWGDSGNSPLHF. CDR3 DNA: TGTGCCAGTCGCGACTGGGGGGACAGCGGGAATTCACCCCTCCACTTT.

This chain links TRBV10-3 with TRBJ2-7; TRBD2 matches 12 bases. The V and J ends lost 10 bases and 7 bases, in that order; junction bases with no gene match: 14. Germline V gives CDR1 ENHRY, CDR2 SYGVKD. CDR3 length: 15 amino acids. CDR3 in amino acids: CATTPSSGGAWEQYF. CDR3 in DNA: TGTGCCACCACGCCTTCTAGCGGGGGGGCCTGGGAGCAGTACTTC.

The gene calls are TRBV12-5 and TRBJ2-3, with TRBD2 matching over 12 bases. J gave up 2 bases and V 0 bases, and 3 bases lay outside the gene matches. The CDR3 covers 17 residues. CDR1 and CDR2 (germline): LGHNT, FRNRAP. CDR3 DNA sequence: TGTGCTAGTGGTTTGGTACTAGCGGGGGGATTCACAGATACGCAGTATTTT. Its translation is CASGLVLAGGFTDTQYF.

This clone was observed once. V is TRBV7-2 and J is TRBJ1-5; TRBD1 might be the D (6 bases). V lost 0 bases to trimming and J lost 4 bases, with 10 bases between them. CDR1 is SGHTA and CDR2 is FQGNSA in the germline V gene. The CDR3 is made up of 15 amino acids. The CDR3 DNA reads as TGTGCCAGCAGCTTAGCGGTAGGGGGGAATCAGCCCCAGCATTTT. Protein sequence: CASSLAVGGNQPQHF.

This chain uses TRBV5-4 with TRBJ1-3, with D perhaps matching TRBD1 (5 bases). The CDR3 contains 18 residues. V shed 0 bases and J shed 0 bases, with 16 bases lying between them. Germline-derived CDR1 and CDR2 are SGHNT and YYREEE (reference sequence). The CDR3 DNA is TGTGCCAGCAGCTTGGGGGGCCCCGGGGGGGGCTCTGGAAACACCATATATTTT. Translation: CASSLGGPGGGSGNTIYF.

The chain is built from TRBV19 and TRBJ1-2, with 12 bases that match TRBD1. Germline V gene lookup returns CDR1 LNHDA and CDR2 SQIVND (reference sequence). The CDR3 contains 15 residues. After removal of 5 bases from V and 7 bases from J, the junction contained 8 bases not matched to a gene. The DNA for the CDR3 is TGTGCCAGTAGTTTACGCCCGGGACAGGGGGCTGGCTACACCTTC. Protein sequence: CASSLRPGQGAGYTF.

The gene calls are TRBV11-2 and TRBJ2-1; TRBD2 aligns across 9 bases. Germline V CDR1 and CDR2: SGHAT, FQNNGV. The J segment lost 10 bases and the V segment lost 2 bases, leaving 9 bases of the junction unmatched. The CDR3 has 15 residues. This CDR3 reads CASSLKLAGASEQFF. The CDR3 DNA reads as TGTGCCAGCAGCTTAAAATTAGCGGGGGCCTCGGAGCAGTTCTTC.

The chain couples TRBV18 to TRBJ1-1, with no clear D. V was trimmed by 4 bases and J by 0 bases, leaving 12 bases between them. The CDR3 extends over 15 amino acids. Germline lookup yields CDR1 KGHSH and CDR2 LQKENI. CDR3 protein: CASSLGQSMNTEAFF. For the CDR3, the DNA is TGTGCCAGCTCACTTGGGCAGAGCATGAACACTGAAGCTTTCTTT.

The CDR3 DNA reads as TGTGCCAGCAGCCAACAGACAGGGGAAGCAGATACGCAGTATTTT. Translating it yields CASSQQTGEADTQYF. The rearrangement joins TRBV7-6 to TRBJ2-3, with 8 bases aligning to TRBD1. Looked up from germline, CDR1 is SGHVS and CDR2 is FNYEAQ. V gave up 5 bases and J gave up 4 bases; unmatched junction bases: 8. This CDR3 region has 15 residues.

The V call is TRBV7-2, the J call TRBJ2-2; maybe TRBD1 (5 bases). The germline CDR1 and CDR2 sequences are SGHTA and FQGNSA. V dropped 7 bases and J dropped 7 bases, with 19 bases sitting between them. The CDR3 loop spans 15 amino acids. CDR3 region: CASTLGRFQGGELFF. The CDR3 region has the DNA TGTGCCAGCACCCTTGGACGATTCCAGGGCGGGGAGCTGTTTTTT.

This clone was picked up one time. The chain recombines TRBV15 with TRBJ1-4, with D possibly matching TRBD1 (5 bases). CDR1 is LNHNV and CDR2 is YYDKDF in the germline V gene (reference sequence). This CDR3 comprises 18 residues. V shed 0 bases and J shed 1 base, with 15 bases lying between them. The chain's CDR3 is CATSRDRAGRETNEKLFF. CDR3 bases: TGTGCCACCAGCAGAGATCGGGCAGGGAGGGAAACTAATGAAAAACTGTTTTTT.

This clone occurred once. The sample carries other DNA sequences with the same CDR3. This chain joins TRBV15 and TRBJ2-7; 8 bases map to TRBD1. CDR3 length: 13 residues. Germline lookup yields CDR1 LNHNV and CDR2 YYDKDF (reference sequence). After removal of 3 bases from V and 7 bases from J, the junction contained 5 bases not matched to a gene. CDR3 nucleotide sequence: TGTGCCACCAGCAGGGGGACAGGCGGGGAGCAGTACTTC. Translating it yields CATSRGTGGEQYF.

The V call is TRBV6-5, the J call TRBJ2-3; 7 bases line up with TRBD1. The germline V gene encodes CDR1 MNHEY and CDR2 SVGAGI. This CDR3 has 14 residues. V shed 10 bases and J 1 base; nucleotides not matched to a gene: 8. The CDR3 DNA reads TGTGCCACTAAACAGGGGAGAGGCACAGATACGCAGTATTTT. Amino acid sequence: CATKQGRGTDTQYF.